The 9 T cell receptor beta chains given below trace back to one sample, sequenced in a study of blood T cell repertoires in COVID-19. Measured with immunoSEQ multiplex PCR; TCRdb has only the in-frame clones, and not every one. The sample has over 45,000 clones; around nine tenths are singletons. Sequencing was carried out using peripheral blood. These receptors were taken from a man aged 65-85 years with acute or convalescent COVID-19.

The rearrangement uses TRBV12-3 or TRBV12-4 and TRBJ1-4; possibly TRBD1 for D (6 bases). Between the trimmed V and J ends, which lost 5 bases and 11 bases, there was a span of 12 bases. The CDR3 sequence is 12 residues long. In nucleotides, the CDR3 is TGTGCCAGCAGTACCCGGACAGAGAAACTGTTTTTT. Its protein is CASSTRTEKLFF.

The V gene is TRBV7-2, the J gene TRBJ1-5, with 8 bases lining up with TRBD1. The V gene's germline CDR1 is SGHTA and CDR2 FQGNSA. The CDR3 loop spans 14 amino acids. V lost 4 bases and J lost 4; bases outside the gene matches: 3. CDR3 sequence reads: CASSSGQENQPQHF. CDR3 bases: TGTGCCAGCAGCTCGGGACAGGAGAATCAGCCCCAGCATTTT. Filled out from reference TRBV7-2 and TRBJ1-5, the complete variable domain reads GAGVSQSPSNKVTEKGKDVELRCDPISGHTALYWYRQSLGQGLEFLIYFQGNSAPDKSGLPSDRFSAERTGGSVSTLTIQRTQQEDSAVYLCASSSGQENQPQHFGDGTRLSIL.

J is TRBJ2-7 and V is TRBV20-1; no clear D. Germline lookup yields CDR1 DFQATT and CDR2 SNEGSKA (reference sequence). This CDR3 region has 11 residues. The germline V and J ends were trimmed by 7 bases and 2 bases, with 9 bases remaining between them. CDR3 nucleotide sequence: TGCAGTGTAGCAGAGACCTACGAGCAGTACTTC. Protein sequence: CSVAETYEQYF.

This chain connects TRBV7-2 to TRBJ2-3; TRBD2 is a possible D gene (7 bases). CDR1 is SGHTA, CDR2 FQGNSA, per germline. The CDR3 has 17 residues. Trimming took off 1 base at V and 5 bases at J, with 19 bases between the two ends. The CDR3 here is CASSLGGLGGGQDTQYF. The CDR3 DNA reads as TGTGCCAGCAGCTTAGGGGGGCTTGGCGGGGGTCAAGATACGCAGTATTTT.

The J gene is TRBJ2-7, the V gene TRBV20-1, with 9 bases lining up with TRBD2. Trimming took 3 bases from V and 0 from J; bases not matched to a gene: 9. The CDR3 runs to 16 residues. Germline assignment: CDR1 DFQATT and CDR2 SNEGSKA (reference sequence). The chain's CDR3 is CSASDVGTSLSYEQYF. The CDR3 DNA reads as TGCAGTGCTAGTGATGTCGGGACTAGCCTCTCCTACGAGCAGTACTTC.

The CDR3 region is CASSEGAGATEAFF. In DNA form, the CDR3 reads TGTGCCAGCAGTGAGGGGGCAGGGGCGACTGAAGCTTTCTTT. V is TRBV6-4 and J is TRBJ1-1, with D tentatively TRBD1 (6 bases). This CDR3 is built from 14 residues. Trimming took off 3 bases at V and 5 bases at J, with 13 bases between the two ends. Germline V CDR1 and CDR2: MRHNA, SNTAGT.

The J gene is TRBJ1-3, the V gene TRBV7-8; 9 bases line up with TRBD1. Unmatched junction bases numbered 5, after V lost 5 bases and J lost 0 bases. CDR1 SGHVS and CDR2 FQNEAQ come from the germline V gene. This CDR3 spans 16 amino acids. CDR3 nucleotides: TGTGCCAGCAGCCTCCGGACAGGGGCCTCTGGAAACACCATATATTTT. Its translation: CASSLRTGASGNTIYF.

The V call is TRBV5-1, the J call TRBJ1-2, with 8 bases identical to TRBD1. After removal of 4 bases from V and 0 bases from J, the junction contained 5 bases not matched to a gene. Germline CDR1 SGHRS, CDR2 YFSETQ. The CDR3 runs 15 residues. The CDR3 loop reads CASSPGQVTNYGYTF. CDR3 in DNA: TGCGCCAGCAGCCCGGGACAGGTGACTAACTATGGCTACACCTTC.

The gene calls are TRBV3-1 (or the pseudogene TRBV3-2) and TRBJ2-1; 11 bases match TRBD2. V dropped 3 bases and J dropped 2; count of bases not matched to a gene: 12. Germline CDR1 is LGHDT and CDR2 is YNNKEL (reference sequence). CDR3 length equals 19 residues. CDR3 coding DNA: TGTGCCAGCAGCCATACCTTCTTGGGGACTAGCGGCGCCTACAATGAGCAGTTCTTC. As protein: CASSHTFLGTSGAYNEQFF.